Sequencing of this T cell receptor (beta chain) was carried out in a study of T-cell reconstitution after alpha-beta-depleted transplantation in children (dated by TCRdb to 2016 to 2018). The study in broad terms: The study quantitatively tracked T-cell immune reconstitution after TCRalphabeta/CD19-depleted allogeneic hematopoietic cell transplantation in children using TCR repertoire profiling. Study-wide findings and limitations: The high TCRbeta diversity at day 60 in some patients was ascribed to recipient T cells and intrathymic progenitors that had survived conditioning. Over subsequent months, a decline in hyperexpanded clone frequencies was noted, and after one year, T-cell counts and TCRbeta diversity were mostly ascribed to newly produced T cells. The apparently early alphabetaT-cell count recovery about two months after transplant was reportedly dependent on only several hundred rapidly expanded clones derived from non-depleted graft cells.

Per the publication, the time point label means: day 60 (about 2 months) after transplantation. According to the study, the label for this sample's treatment or condition signals: allogeneic hematopoietic cell transplantation with graft depleted of TCRalphabeta T cells and CD19 B cells. Transplant recipients were children who received TCRalphabeta/CD19-depleted allogeneic hematopoietic cell grafts. The library was generated by PCR. TCRdb names Illumina HiSeq 2500 as the instrument used. TCR library preparation used molecular barcoding, with unique molecular identifiers applied to normalize quantification of the TCRbeta repertoire. Using fastp at Q25 and MiXCR, TCRdb reprocessed the public reads and kept productive beta chains. Each CDR3 protein appears once, grouped with its most common genes and DNA. In all, the sample holds about 8,700 distinct CDR3 sequences, and approximately 14% of those were seen once. The ten largest clones take up 53% of the sample.

As concerns this clonotype: This clone's antigen is unknown. The record has no base qualities; no much larger clone is one base away.

The germline V gene specifies SQVTM as CDR1 and ANQGSEA as CDR2. V loses 8 bases of germline sequence and J loses 6 bases, and the interval between the two ends is 5 bases. The CDR3 covers 9 residues, taking in both the cysteine and the phenylalanine. This entry keeps only the CDR3 DNA: 27 bases, framed from base 1. The source material was PBMCs, mostly from graft donor cells, sampled 60 days after TCRalphabeta/CD19-depleted stem cell transplant. The sequence was obtained from a male patient aged 5 to 17 who had a stem cell transplant for acute lymphoblastic leukemia, so the T cells may come from the graft donor. The rearranged chain carries TRBV29-1 and TRBJ2-4; no D gene can be assigned with confidence. The sequenced DNA is TGCAGCTGCCCAAACATTCAGTACTTC. The resulting protein is CSCPNIQYF. The reference TRBV29-1 and TRBJ2-4 proteins fill in what lies around the CDR3, so the full variable domain reads SAVISQKPSRDICQRGTSLTIQCQVDSQVTMMFWYRQQPGQSLTLIATANQGSEATYESGFVIDKFPISRPNLTFSTLTVSNMSPEDSSIYLCSCPNIQYFGAGTRLSVL.